This note documents a single TCR beta chain sequence. The entry originates in a study of cytomegalovirus exposure and HLA in healthy donors. Measured with immunoSEQ multiplex PCR; TCRdb has only the in-frame clones, and not every one. Counted here are under 95,000 clones, 94% occurring once; the ten biggest clones make up around 2.1%. The CDR3 contains 16 residues. From germline, CDR1 is KGHSH and CDR2 LQKENI. Unmatched junction bases numbered 8, after V lost 0 bases and J lost 4 bases. The V gene is TRBV18, the J gene TRBJ2-7; TRBD1 matches at 8 bases. The sequence was obtained from a woman aged 18-29 years in good health and CMV-seronegative. The specimen sequenced was PBMCs. This CDR3 reads CASSPPNRGKFYEQYF. The DNA for the CDR3 is TGTGCCAGCTCACCACCGAACAGGGGGAAATTTTACGAGCAGTACTTC.